This TCR beta chain was identified during a study of blood T cell repertoires in COVID-19. Background on the study: Specimens from acute and convalescent COVID-19 originated in the United States, Italy and Spain. Sample material is recorded as cDNA or gDNA derived from T cells, B-cell-depleted T cells, or PBMCs.

Germline V gene sequence: CDR1 SGHVS, CDR2 FNYEAQ. The CDR3 length is 15 residues. After removal of 1 base from V and 2 bases from J, the junction contained 5 bases not matched to a gene. This table comes from immunoSEQ multiplex PCR, and its TCRdb copy is limited to in-frame clones, with some not included. This table has about 120,000 clones, roughly 79% appearing once. The clonotype was recovered from a man in his 70s with acute or convalescent COVID-19. The chain recombines TRBV7-6 with TRBJ2-7, with 7 positions matching TRBD1. Sequenced: peripheral blood. The CDR3 bases are TGTGCCAGCAGCTTAGGGCCCGGGACAGCCTACGAGCAGTACTTC. It encodes CASSLGPGTAYEQYF.